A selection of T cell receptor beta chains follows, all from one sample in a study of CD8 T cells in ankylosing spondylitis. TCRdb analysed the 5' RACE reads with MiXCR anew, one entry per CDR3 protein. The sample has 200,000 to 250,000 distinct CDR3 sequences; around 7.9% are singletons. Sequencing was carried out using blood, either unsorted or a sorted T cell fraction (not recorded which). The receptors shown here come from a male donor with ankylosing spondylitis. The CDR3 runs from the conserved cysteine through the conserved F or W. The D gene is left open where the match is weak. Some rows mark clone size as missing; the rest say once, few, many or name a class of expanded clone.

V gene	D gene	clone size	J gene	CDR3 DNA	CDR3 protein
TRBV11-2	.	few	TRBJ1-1	TGTGCCAGCAGCTCCCGGCAGGAGATCCCGAACACTGAAGCTTTCTTT	CASSSRQEIPNTEAFF
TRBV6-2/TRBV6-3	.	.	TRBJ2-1	TGTGCCAGCAGTTACGTAGCGACCTCCTACAATGAGCAGTTCTTC	CASSYVATSYNEQFF
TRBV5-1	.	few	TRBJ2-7	TGCGCCAGCAGCTTGGACTTTGGGAGTCTCCACGAGCAGTACTTC	CASSLDFGSLHEQYF
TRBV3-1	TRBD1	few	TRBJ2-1	TGTGCCAGCAGCCTAGGGACAGCAGCCTACAATGAGCAGTTCTTC	CASSLGTAAYNEQFF
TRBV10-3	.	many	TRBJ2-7	TGTGCCATCACCGAGGACGTATTGGGATACGAGCAGTACTTC	CAITEDVLGYEQYF
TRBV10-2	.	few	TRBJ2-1	TGCGCCAGCACGGCTGTCCCCTACAATGAGCAGTTCTTC	CASTAVPYNEQFF
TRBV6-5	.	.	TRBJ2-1	TGTGCCAGCAGTTACAGGGAAGGGGTTGGGTTGGATGAGCAGTTCTTC	CASSYREGVGLDEQFF
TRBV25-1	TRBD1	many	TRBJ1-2	TGTGCCAGCAGTGGGGACAGGAATCCCTATGGCTACACCTTC	CASSGDRNPYGYTF
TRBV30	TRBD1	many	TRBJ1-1	TGTGCCTGGAGTGTACAGGGGGGGGAGGAAGCTTTCTTT	CAWSVQGGEEAFF
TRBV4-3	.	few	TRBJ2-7	TGCGCCAGCAGCCAAGATTGGGGACCCTCCTACGAGCAGTACTTC	CASSQDWGPSYEQYF
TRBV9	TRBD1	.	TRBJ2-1	TGTGCCAGCAGGGTTGGAGACAGGGGTTTCGATGAGCAGTTCTTC	CASRVGDRGFDEQFF
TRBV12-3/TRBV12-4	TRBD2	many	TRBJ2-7	TGTGCCAGCAGTCCGGGACTAGCCGGTGAGCAGTACTTC	CASSPGLAGEQYF
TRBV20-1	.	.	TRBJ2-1	TGCAGTGCAAGGGAGGACTTAGCCTACAATGAGCAGTTCTTC	CSAREDLAYNEQFF
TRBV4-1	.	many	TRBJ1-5	TGCGCCAGCAGCCCCCCGGGCCGGGGAAGCAATCAGCCCCAGCATTTT	CASSPPGRGSNQPQHF
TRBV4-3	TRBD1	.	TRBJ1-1	TGCGCCAGCAGCCGCAGACAGGGAGGAGATGCTGAAGCTTTCTTT	CASSRRQGGDAEAFF
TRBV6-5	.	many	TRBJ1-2	TGTGCCAGCAGTCCTGCTAACTATGGCTACACCTTC	CASSPANYGYTF
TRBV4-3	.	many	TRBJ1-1	TGCGCCAGCAGCCAAGGGGCAGGTGGCACTGAAGCTTTCTTT	CASSQGAGGTEAFF
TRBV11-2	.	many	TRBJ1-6	TGTGCCAGCAGCTCCACCAGCTCCTATAATTCACCCCTCCACTTT	CASSSTSSYNSPLHF
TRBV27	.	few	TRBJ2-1	TGTGCCAGCAGTCTAGGGCCGGGGAGTGAGCAGTTCTTC	CASSLGPGSEQFF
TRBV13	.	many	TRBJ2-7	TGTGCCAGCAGCTTAGGGCCAGGTGGGGTTTACGAGCAGTACTTC	CASSLGPGGVYEQYF
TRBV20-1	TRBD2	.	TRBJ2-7	TGCAGTGCTAGAGTTCGCTTAGCGGGAGGGCCTGAGTACTTC	CSARVRLAGGPEYF
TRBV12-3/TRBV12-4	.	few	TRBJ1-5	TGTGCCAGCAGCCTCACCGTGCGGGCCCAGCATTTT	CASSLTVRAQHF
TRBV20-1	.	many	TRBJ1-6	TGCAGTGCCTCGGAGTCAGGAGAATCACCCCTCCACTTT	CSASESGESPLHF
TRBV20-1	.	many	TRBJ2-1	TGCAGTGCTTCCCATAATGAGGGGGAGACCTACAATGAGCAGTTCTTC	CSASHNEGETYNEQFF
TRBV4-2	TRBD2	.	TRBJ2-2	TGTGCCAGCAGCCAATTCCGAGGGGGACTAGCGGTTAACACCGGGGAGCTGTTTTTT	CASSQFRGGLAVNTGELFF
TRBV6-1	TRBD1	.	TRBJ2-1	TGTGCCAGCAGACCAGGACAGGGGTCTTCCTACAATGAGCAGTTCTTC	CASRPGQGSSYNEQFF
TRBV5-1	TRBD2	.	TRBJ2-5	TGCGCCAGCAGCGACGGGACTAGCGGGGGACCCTTGTACCAAGAGACCCAGTACTTC	CASSDGTSGGPLYQETQYF
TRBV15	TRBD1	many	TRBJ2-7	TGTGCCACCAGCAGAGATCTAGGGACAGGTGTGGGAAGCTTC	CATSRDLGTGVGSF
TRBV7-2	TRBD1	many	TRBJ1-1	TGTGCCAGCGGATCAATCAGGGGGCACACTGAAGCTTTCTTT	CASGSIRGHTEAFF
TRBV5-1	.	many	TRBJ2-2	TGCGCCAGCAGCTTCTTTAGACGCGGATTAGGGAACACCGGGGAGCTGTTTTTT	CASSFFRRGLGNTGELFF
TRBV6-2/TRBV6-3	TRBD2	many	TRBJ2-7	TGTGCCAGCAGTTTAAGCGGGAGGGACGATTACGAGCAGTACTTC	CASSLSGRDDYEQYF
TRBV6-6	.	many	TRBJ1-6	TGTGCCAGCAGTTCAGGGGATTCACCCCTCCACTTT	CASSSGDSPLHF
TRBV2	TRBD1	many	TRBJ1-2	TGTGCCAGCAGGGACAGGGCGCCTGGCGGCTACACCTTC	CASRDRAPGGYTF
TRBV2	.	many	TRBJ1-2	TGTGCCAGCAGTGAGCAGAATGGCTACACCTTC	CASSEQNGYTF
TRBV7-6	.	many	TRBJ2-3	TGTGCCAGCAGCCCCCTGGCGGTTCTGAACACAGATACGCAGTATTTT	CASSPLAVLNTDTQYF
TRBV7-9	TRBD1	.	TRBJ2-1	TGTGCCAGCAGCACCTCAGGGGGCATTGGATTTAATGAGCAGTTCTTC	CASSTSGGIGFNEQFF
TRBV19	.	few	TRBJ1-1	TGTGCCAGTAGTATAAACAGTGGAACTGAAGCTTTCTTT	CASSINSGTEAFF
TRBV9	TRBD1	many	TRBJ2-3	TGTGCCAGCAGCGCCTGGACAGGGCTTGGGTCAGATACGCAGTATTTT	CASSAWTGLGSDTQYF
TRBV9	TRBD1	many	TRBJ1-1	TGTGCCAGCAGCGTAGATGGACAGGGGACGGGGAAAGCTTTCTTT	CASSVDGQGTGKAFF
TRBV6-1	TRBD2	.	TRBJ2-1	TGTGCCAGTAGTCCACCGGGGACTAGAGCTGAGCAGTTCTTC	CASSPPGTRAEQFF
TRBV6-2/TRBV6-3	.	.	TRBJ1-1	TGTGCCAGCAGTTACCCGTACCATGCTGAGTCTTACACTGAAGCTTTCTTT	CASSYPYHAESYTEAFF
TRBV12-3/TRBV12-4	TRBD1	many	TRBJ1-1	TGTGCCAGCAGTTTCGCTTCCGGGACAGCAGCTTTCTTT	CASSFASGTAAFF
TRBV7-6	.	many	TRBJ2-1	TGTGCCAGCAGCCCGTTTGGAGTTGTTGAGCAGTTCTTC	CASSPFGVVEQFF
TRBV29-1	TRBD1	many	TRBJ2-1	TGCAGCGTCCTAGGGGGCAGGCACAATGAGCAGTTCTTC	CSVLGGRHNEQFF